The 13 T cell receptor beta chains given below trace back to one sample, sequenced in a study of PD-1 blockade in classical Hodgkin lymphoma. Produced via immunoSEQ multiplex PCR; TCRdb's table is partial and in-frame only. The repertoire holds about 85,000 clones, nearly 95% seen once, with approximately 2.5% in the top ten. Brentuximab vedotin exposure varied among the patients, all of whom had relapsed after autologous stem cell transplantation. The input for sequencing was peripheral blood mononuclear cells (PBMCs), taken before the second cycle of nivolumab. The receptors shown here come from a human donor with classical Hodgkin lymphoma.

This chain connects TRBV2 to TRBJ2-1; 9 bases fit TRBD2. V lost 6 bases, J lost 7 bases, and 16 bases stayed unmatched. The CDR3 has 17 amino acids. Germline loops: CDR1 SNHLY, CDR2 FYNNEI. CDR3 amino acids: CASSVPSAGGPLNEQFF. The CDR3 DNA follows: TGTGCCAGCAGCGTACCTTCGGCGGGAGGGCCGCTGAATGAGCAGTTCTTC.

The chain carries TRBV27 and TRBJ2-7, with D perhaps matching TRBD2 (5 bases). CDR3 length: 12 residues. Germline CDR1 is MNHEY and CDR2 is SMNVEV (reference sequence). Trimming shortened V by 2 bases and J by 5 bases, and 7 bases separated the two germline ends. The CDR3 coding sequence is TGTGCCAGCAGTTTAGAGGGAAACGAGCAGTACTTC. Protein: CASSLEGNEQYF.

V and J are TRBV6-4 and TRBJ1-1; TRBD1 aligns across 10 bases. V gave up 5 bases and J gave up 5 bases; unmatched junction bases: 2. The CDR3 has 13 amino acids. In germline, CDR1 is MRHNA, CDR2 SNTAGT. The CDR3 sequence is CASSQDRGTEAFF. DNA of the CDR3: TGTGCCAGCAGTCAGGACAGGGGGACTGAAGCTTTCTTT.

This clone was picked up a small number of times. The chain uses TRBV30 and TRBJ1-3, with no clear D. Germline V gene data show CDR1 as GTSNPN and CDR2 as SVGIG (reference sequence). The CDR3 extends over 13 amino acids. Trimming removed 2 bases at V and 3 bases at J, with 8 bases between. This CDR3 reads CAWSPVLGNTIYF. In nucleotides, the CDR3 is TGTGCCTGGAGTCCTGTCCTTGGAAACACCATATATTTT.

V usage is TRBV30 and J usage is TRBJ1-2, with D tentatively TRBD1 (5 bases). The CDR3 has 12 residues. V dropped 0 bases and J dropped 7 bases, with 9 bases sitting between them. Germline V gene sequence: CDR1 GTSNPN, CDR2 SVGIG (reference sequence). Here the CDR3 DNA reads TGTGCCTGGAGTGTAGAGGGGACTGGCTACACCTTC. Its protein product is CAWSVEGTGYTF.

This chain joins TRBV15 and TRBJ2-7; D is tentatively TRBD1 or TRBD2 (6 bases each). Trimming stripped 7 bases from V and 3 bases from J, with 19 bases between. The CDR3 sequence is 15 residues long. From germline, CDR1 is LNHNV and CDR2 YYDKDF (reference sequence). CDR3 bases: TGTGCCACCACCAGTAAAATTGGGGGGCACTACGAGCAGTACTTC. Its protein is CATTSKIGGHYEQYF.

The chain is built from TRBV28 and TRBJ1-2; D unclear. This CDR3 is built from 14 residues. The V end lost 4 bases, the J end lost 4 bases, and 13 bases lay between the germline ends. Germline loops: CDR1 MDHEN, CDR2 SYDVKM. The CDR3 protein is CASSSSESLYGYTF. The DNA of the CDR3 is TGTGCCAGCAGTTCGTCAGAGAGTCTCTATGGCTACACCTTC.

This clone appeared a single time. This chain joins TRBV6-6 and TRBJ2-7; the D gene is possibly TRBD1 (6 bases). CDR3 length: 14 amino acids. Germline loops: CDR1 MNHNY, CDR2 SVGAGI (reference sequence). V was shortened by 2 bases and J by 2 bases, with 10 bases between the two germline ends. The CDR3 sequence is CASSYTGTTYEQYF. The CDR3 DNA reads TGTGCCAGCAGTTACACCGGGACAACCTACGAGCAGTACTTC.

This clone has more than one count but fewer than ten. The V and J genes are TRBV18 and TRBJ2-1; no clear D. This CDR3 spans 15 amino acids. With 4 bases removed from V and 9 bases from J, the gap between germline ends came to 19 bases. Germline loops: CDR1 KGHSH, CDR2 LQKENI. The CDR3 spells CASSLDERHMSEQFF. CDR3 bases: TGTGCCAGCTCACTAGACGAACGGCACATGAGTGAGCAGTTCTTC.

The genes are TRBV25-1 and TRBJ2-7; TRBD1 matches at 7 bases. CDR3 length: 16 amino acids. The V segment lost 4 bases and the J segment 0 bases; nucleotides outside the gene matches: 9. From germline, CDR1 is MGHDK and CDR2 SYGVNS. CDR3 region: CASSANRGLVSYEQYF. The CDR3 DNA is TGTGCCAGCAGTGCTAACAGGGGATTAGTCTCCTACGAGCAGTACTTC.

This chain links TRBV7-2 with TRBJ2-5, with 12 bases identical to TRBD2. This CDR3 has 15 amino acids. The germline gives CDR1 SGHTA, CDR2 FQGNSA. Trimming took 5 bases from V and 2 from J; bases not matched to a gene: 3. The CDR3 region has the DNA TGTGCCAGCAGCCGGACTAGCGGGATTCAAGAGACCCAGTACTTC. It specifies CASSRTSGIQETQYF. The full variable domain, rest sourced from reference TRBV7-2 and TRBJ2-5, is GAGVSQSPSNKVTEKGKDVELRCDPISGHTALYWYRQSLGQGLEFLIYFQGNSAPDKSGLPSDRFSAERTGGSVSTLTIQRTQQEDSAVYLCASSRTSGIQETQYFGPGTRLLVL.

This rearrangement joins TRBV27 to TRBJ1-5; 7 nucleotides agree with TRBD1. Germline lookup yields CDR1 MNHEY and CDR2 SMNVEV (reference sequence). V was clipped by 2 bases and J by 6 bases; unmatched bases: 7. The CDR3 has 15 residues. Here the CDR3 DNA reads TGTGCCAGCAGTTTAGGAACAGGGGTATTTCAGCCCCAGCATTTT. Translated, it gives CASSLGTGVFQPQHF.

The chain carries TRBV29-1 and TRBJ2-7; a possible D gene is TRBD2 (5 bases). The germline V gene has CDR1 SQVTM and CDR2 ANQGSEA. The germline V and J ends were trimmed by 3 bases and 3 bases, with 6 bases remaining between them. The CDR3 has 11 residues. The CDR3 reads CSVDGLYEQYF. Here the CDR3 DNA reads TGCAGCGTTGACGGACTCTACGAGCAGTACTTC.